This TCR beta chain was sequenced in a study of early T cells in non-severe SARS-CoV-2 infection. Study background: From unsorted whole blood, bulk RNA was sequenced, and the chains remained unpaired.

Researchers tagged individual cDNA molecules with unique molecular identifiers. TCRdb re-analysed the 5' RACE reads in MiXCR, keeping a single row per CDR3 protein. This table has 55,000 to 65,000 distinct CDR3 sequences, less than 14% appearing once. Per the germline V gene, CDR1 is MGHRA and CDR2 is YSYEKL. V was trimmed by 0 bases and J by 6 bases, leaving 5 bases between them. The CDR3 runs to 13 residues. This clonotype was counted many times. This chain links TRBV4-1 with TRBJ2-2; D is unresolved. The sequenced sample was whole blood. The receptor was derived from an adult who was a healthcare worker with PCR-confirmed SARS-CoV-2 infection or an uninfected control (not recorded which). The CDR3 DNA is TGCGCCAGCAGCCAAGATACCGCCGGGGAGCTGTTTTTT. This encodes CASSQDTAGELFF.